The sequence of this T cell receptor (beta chain) was determined in a study of memory CD4+ T cells and cytomegalovirus serostatus. After removal of 2 bases from V and 8 bases from J, the junction contained 8 bases not matched to a gene. The length of the CDR3 is 14 residues. The V gene's germline CDR1 is MDHEN and CDR2 SYDVKM. Clones were read by immunoSEQ multiplex PCR, and TCRdb kept only the in-frame ones, dropping some. Of tens of thousands of clones in the sample, more than 70% were seen once. Single viable CD3+CD4+CD8-CD45RO+ cells were sorted as the memory CD4+ T cells. The sequence was obtained from an adult in good health and CMV-seronegative. V usage is TRBV28 and J usage is TRBJ1-1; 7 bases map to TRBD1. The specimen was memory CD4+ T cells from blood. The DNA for the CDR3 is TGTGCCAGCAGTTTAAGACAGGGCGAATCAGAAGCTTTCTTT. Amino acid sequence: CASSLRQGESEAFF.